This T cell receptor (beta chain) was sequenced during a study of cytomegalovirus exposure and HLA in healthy donors. Study-wide background: Most donors, approximately 82% of roughly 400 genotyped, fell in the Caucasian-associated ancestry cluster.

Germline V gives CDR1 MNHEY, CDR2 SMNVEV (reference sequence). Trimming pared 0 bases from V and 5 bases from J, leaving 16 bases between. The length of the CDR3 is 16 residues. PCR primers comprised 60 Vbeta and 13 Jbeta primers. TCRdb's copy holds only in-frame clones and misses some; the assay was immunoSEQ multiplex PCR. The sample contains approximately 150,000 clones, 80% to 85% of which appear only once. The V and J genes are TRBV27 and TRBJ1-2, with D tentatively TRBD1 (5 bases). Specimen: PBMCs. The TCR sequence derives from a man aged 50 to 60 in good health and CMV-seropositive. CDR3 residues: CASSLSPAADSYGYTF. The CDR3, as DNA: TGTGCCAGCAGTTTATCCCCCGCGGCAGACAGTTATGGCTACACCTTC.